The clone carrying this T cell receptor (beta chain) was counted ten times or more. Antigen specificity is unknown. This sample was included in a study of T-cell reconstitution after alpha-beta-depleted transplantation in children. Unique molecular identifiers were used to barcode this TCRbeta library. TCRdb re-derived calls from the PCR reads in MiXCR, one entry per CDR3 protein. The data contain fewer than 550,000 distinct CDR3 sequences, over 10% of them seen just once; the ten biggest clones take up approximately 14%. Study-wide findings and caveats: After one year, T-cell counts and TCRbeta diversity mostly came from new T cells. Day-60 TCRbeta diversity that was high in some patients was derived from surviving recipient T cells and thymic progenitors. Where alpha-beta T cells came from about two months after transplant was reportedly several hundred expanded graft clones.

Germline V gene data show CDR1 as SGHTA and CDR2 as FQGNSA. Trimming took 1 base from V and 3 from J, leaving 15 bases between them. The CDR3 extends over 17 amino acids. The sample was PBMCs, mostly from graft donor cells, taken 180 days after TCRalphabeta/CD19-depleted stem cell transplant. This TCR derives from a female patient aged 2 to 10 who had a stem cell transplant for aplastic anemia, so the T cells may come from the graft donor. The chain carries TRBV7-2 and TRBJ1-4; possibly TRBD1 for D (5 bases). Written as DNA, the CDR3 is TGTGCCAGCAGCTTAGTCGCCAGGGCGAGTGCTAATGAAAAACTGTTTTTT. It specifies CASSLVARASANEKLFF.